This T cell receptor beta chain was captured by sequencing in a study of regulatory T cells in long-lasting Graves disease. About the study: Less than 3 months of antithyroid drugs had been taken by newly diagnosed Graves' patients.

Study-wide points: TRBV28 was favored in persistent disease, as were TRBJ1-2 and TRBJ2-5.

Time point defined: newly diagnosed GD, antithyroid drugs for less than 3 months. The TCR library was prepared using RNA isolated from PBMCs. All patients originated from an endocrinology department located in Xi'an, China. Trimming shortened V by 3 bases and J by 3 bases, and 13 bases separated the two germline ends. Germline V CDR1 and CDR2: SGHKS, YYEKEE (reference sequence). The CDR3 contains 14 residues. CDR3-region Arm-PCR and iRepertoire HTBI primers produced the TCR beta libraries. TCRdb reprocessed the multiplex PCR reads via MiXCR and lists one record per CDR3 protein. The data contain 250,000 or so distinct CDR3 sequences, just over 20% of them seen just once; the ten biggest clones take up approximately 15%. About this clonotype: What it binds is not known.

Sequencing was performed on peripheral blood mononuclear cells (PBMCs), taken at new diagnosis, from a patient treated with antithyroid drugs. This receptor was identified in a female donor with Graves disease. The chain recombines TRBV5-5 with TRBJ2-7; D possibly corresponds to TRBD2 (6 bases). DNA of the CDR3: TGTGCCAGCAGCTCGCGGGGAACCTACTACGAGCAGTACTTC. This gives the protein CASSSRGTYYEQYF. Based on the CDR3 plus reference TRBV5-5 and TRBJ2-7, the full variable domain is DAGVTQSPTHLIKTRGQQVTLRCSPISGHKSVSWYQQVLGQGPQFIFQYYEKEERGRGNFPDRFSARQFPNYSSELNVNALLLGDSALYLCASSSRGTYYEQYFGPGTRLTVT.